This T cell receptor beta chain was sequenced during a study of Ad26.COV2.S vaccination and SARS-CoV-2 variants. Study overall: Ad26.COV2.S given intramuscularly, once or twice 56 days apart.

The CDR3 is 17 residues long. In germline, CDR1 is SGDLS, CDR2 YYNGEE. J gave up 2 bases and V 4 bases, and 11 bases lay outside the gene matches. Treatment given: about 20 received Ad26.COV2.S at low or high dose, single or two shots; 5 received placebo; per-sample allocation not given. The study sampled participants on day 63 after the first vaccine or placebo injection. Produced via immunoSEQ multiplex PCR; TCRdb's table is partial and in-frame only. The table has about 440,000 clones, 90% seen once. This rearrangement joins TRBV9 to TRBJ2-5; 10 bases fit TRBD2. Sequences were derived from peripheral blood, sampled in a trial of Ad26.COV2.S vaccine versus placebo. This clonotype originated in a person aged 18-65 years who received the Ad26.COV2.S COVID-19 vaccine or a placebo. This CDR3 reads CASSLQPSGSSQETQYF. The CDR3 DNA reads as TGTGCCAGCAGCCTTCAACCTAGCGGGAGTTCACAAGAGACCCAGTACTTC. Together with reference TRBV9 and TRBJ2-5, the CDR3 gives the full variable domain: DSGVTQTPKHLITATGQRVTLRCSPRSGDLSVYWYQQSLDQGLQFLIQYYNGEERAKGNILERFSAQQFPDLHSELNLSSLELGDSALYFCASSLQPSGSSQETQYFGPGTRLLVL.